The 17 T cell receptor beta chains given below trace back to one sample, sequenced in a study of low-dose radiotherapy and immunotherapy resistance in tumors. Primers targeting TRAV and TRBV primed first-strand cDNA, covering alpha and beta chains. TCR amplification involved approximately 20 PCR cycles with a constant-region primer and V-primer adapter. Each CDR3 protein is one row after TCRdb ran MiXCR on the reads. Of roughly 56,000 distinct CDR3 sequences in the sample, roughly 23% were seen once. Time point here: after trial treatment. Treatment in this sample: LDRT plus nivolumab, ipilimumab, low-dose cyclophosphamide and aspirin (RACIN trial). This specimen consisted of PBMCs, obtained after low-dose radiotherapy plus immunotherapy. These receptor sequences come from a male donor with prostate cancer.

The chain joins TRBV6-2 or TRBV6-3 to TRBJ2-6; D gene unclear. Trimming took 5 bases from V and 0 from J, leaving 8 bases between them. The CDR3 sequence is 15 residues long. Germline-derived CDR1 and CDR2 are MNHEY and SVGEGT. The CDR3 here is CASSKRDSGANVLTF. The CDR3 DNA sequence: TGTGCCAGCAGTAAAAGGGACTCTGGGGCCAACGTCCTGACTTTC.

As regards this clonotype: A read error is possible here, since a much larger clone lies one base away. The chain carries TRBV21-1 and TRBJ1-5; the listed D gene, TRBD1, was not tested against the DNA. TRBV21-1 is a known pseudogene. This CDR3 has 14 amino acids. The CDR3 here is CATKIFPCSQPQHF. The CDR3 DNA follows: TGTGCCACCAAAATCTTCCCCTGCAGTCAGCCCCAGCATTTT.

This clonotype is judged medium-sized. The CDR3 protein is CASSVDGTGVPYEQYF. CDR3 nucleotide sequence: TGCGCCAGCAGCGTGGACGGGACAGGGGTCCCCTACGAGCAGTACTTC. The chain links TRBV5-1 to TRBJ2-7; 10 positions agree with TRBD1. The V and J ends lost 4 bases and 2 bases, in that order; junction bases with no gene match: 9. Germline CDR1 reads SGHRS; CDR2 reads YFSETQ. The CDR3 loop spans 16 amino acids.

At least ten counts were recorded for this clonotype. The chain combines TRBV6-1 with TRBJ1-1, with a tentative D call TRBD1 (5 bases). The CDR3 runs 15 residues. V was cut by 8 bases and J by 0 bases, with 16 bases left in between. CDR1 and CDR2 from the germline V gene are MNHNS and SASEGT. The CDR3 loop is CASPRVRSLNTEAFF. Here the CDR3 DNA reads TGTGCCAGCCCCAGGGTTCGTTCACTGAACACTGAAGCTTTCTTT.

This clonotype was seen ten or more times. The rearrangement links TRBV2 to TRBJ2-7; the match to TRBD2 covers 8 bases. The CDR3 totals 13 residues. Germline lookup yields CDR1 SNHLY and CDR2 FYNNEI. Trimming at V came to 6 bases and at J to 5 bases, leaving 6 bases not matched to a gene. CDR3 loop: CASRSGSDNEQYF. DNA of the CDR3: TGTGCCAGCAGAAGCGGGAGTGACAACGAGCAGTACTTC.

This clonotype has at least ten counts. The chain has TRBV5-1 and TRBJ2-7; D call uncertain. Germline CDR1 SGHRS, CDR2 YFSETQ. Trimming left V 4 bases short and J 6 bases short, with 20 bases between. This CDR3 comprises 15 residues. The CDR3 here is CASSRAAGGRAEQYF. Here the CDR3 DNA reads TGCGCCAGCAGCCGGGCGGCAGGCGGACGGGCCGAGCAGTACTTC. The full variable domain, with the rest looked up from reference TRBV5-1 and TRBJ2-7, is KAGVTQTPRYLIKTRGQQVTLSCSPISGHRSVSWYQQTPGQGLQFLFEYFSETQRNKGNFPGRFSGRQFSNSRSEMNVSTLELGDSALYLCASSRAAGGRAEQYFGPGTRLTVT.

This clonotype came up many times. One end of the junction is discordant with germline, which a read error may explain. This chain links TRBV5-1 with TRBJ1-1; 8 bases match TRBD1. Germline-derived CDR1 and CDR2 are SGHRS and YFSETQ. The CDR3 is 16 residues long. CDR3 DNA sequence: TGTGCCAGCAGCTTAGCCGGGACAGGAGTGAACACTGAAGCTTTCTTT. Amino acid sequence: CASSLAGTGVNTEAFF.

This clonotype has a count of ten or more. V usage is TRBV6-2 or TRBV6-3 and J usage is TRBJ2-3; TRBD2 agrees at 15 bases. The V gene's germline CDR1 is MNHEY and CDR2 SVGEGT. This CDR3 contains 15 residues. The V gene end was trimmed by 6 bases and the J gene end by 6 bases; junction bases not matched to a gene: 4. The DNA of the CDR3 is TGTGCCAGCAGGGTGGGACTAGCGGGAGGTGATACGCAGTATTTT. Translation: CASRVGLAGGDTQYF.

This clonotype was counted at least ten times. This chain joins TRBV28 and TRBJ1-1; tentatively, D is TRBD1 (5 bases). V gave up 4 bases and J gave up 4 bases, with 10 bases separating them. The CDR3 contains 13 residues. CDR1 and CDR2 (germline): MDHEN, SYDVKM. The CDR3 region is CASSWGRSTEAFF. DNA of the CDR3: TGTGCCAGCAGTTGGGGCAGGAGCACTGAAGCTTTCTTT. The whole variable domain, remainder taken from reference TRBV28 and TRBJ1-1, is DVKVTQSSRYLVKRTGEKVFLECVQDMDHENMFWYRQDPGLGLRLIYFSYDVKMKEKGDIPEGYSVSREKKERFSLILESASTNQTSMYLCASSWGRSTEAFFGQGTRLTVV.

This clonotype was counted ten times or more. The chain uses TRBV6-5 and TRBJ2-3; the D gene could be TRBD1 or TRBD2 (5 bases each). Deletions cut 7 bases from V and 3 bases from J, with 17 bases between. The CDR3 is 15 amino acids. The V gene's germline CDR1 is MNHEY and CDR2 SVGAGI. The CDR3 nucleotides read TGTGCCAGCACCCTGATCCGGGGCAGGACAGATACGCAGTATTTT. Its protein product is CASTLIRGRTDTQYF.

Comments on this clonotype: One base separates it from a far larger clone, so it is likely a read error. The rearrangement links TRBV6-1 to TRBJ1-3, with D tentatively TRBD1 (5 bases). This CDR3 is built from 19 residues. Germline V gives CDR1 MNHNS, CDR2 SASEGT. The V gene lost 5 bases and the J gene lost 2 bases, with 25 bases spanning the gap. As DNA, the CDR3 is TGTGCCAGCAGTTACTTTGGTGGCAGGGCTGCGGACCCTGGAAACACCATATATTTT. Its protein product is CASSYFGGRAADPGNTIYF.

Notes on this clonotype: A far larger clone is just one base off, so this is likely a read error. The chain has TRBV6-1 and TRBJ2-7; 14 bases line up with TRBD2. Per the germline V gene, CDR1 is MNHNS and CDR2 is SASEGT. The V gene end was trimmed by 9 bases and the J gene end by 2 bases; junction bases not matched to a gene: 9. This CDR3 is 16 amino acids long. The CDR3 DNA is TGTGCCAGAAGCCAAGAGACTAGCGGGGGGGCCTACGAGCAGTACTTC. Translation gives CARSQETSGGAYEQYF.

This clonotype was seen once. This probably arose from a read error, given a far larger clone one base away. The genes are TRBV29-1 and TRBJ2-7; TRBD1 matches 11 bases. Germline V gene sequence: CDR1 SQVTM, CDR2 ANQGSEA. This CDR3 comprises 13 residues. J was trimmed by 7 bases and V by 6 bases; bases with no gene match: 8. The CDR3 loop reads CSVAGQGGGEQYF. CDR3 coding DNA: TGCAGCGTGGCGGGACAGGGGGGTGGTGAGCAGTACTTC.

This clonotype occurred many times. This chain connects TRBV29-1 to TRBJ2-7; the match to TRBD2 covers 9 bases. CDR1 and CDR2 (germline): SQVTM, ANQGSEA. This CDR3 has 12 residues. With 6 bases clipped from V and 2 bases from J, the junction kept 2 bases outside the gene matches. The CDR3 loop is CSVSGGTYEQYF. The CDR3 bases are TGCAGCGTCAGCGGGGGGACCTACGAGCAGTACTTC.

This clonotype was observed many times. This chain connects TRBV12-2 to TRBJ2-1; no check of the table's D call, TRBD2, against the DNA was made. TRBV12-2 is annotated as a pseudogene. CDR3 length: 11 amino acids. The CDR3 here is CASRPACEQFF. As DNA, the CDR3 is TGTGCAAGTCGCCCCGCCTGCGAGCAGTTCTTC.

The table lists this clonotype with many counts. The genes are TRBV6-5 and TRBJ1-5; D not certain. CDR1 and CDR2 from the germline V gene are MNHEY and SVGAGI. The length of the CDR3 is 16 residues. The ends were cut back, 0 bases at V and 5 bases at J, with 14 bases in the middle. CDR3 in amino acids: CASSYSYQKRDQPQHF. In DNA form, the CDR3 reads TGTGCCAGCAGTTACTCGTACCAGAAGAGAGATCAGCCCCAGCATTTT.

The chain links TRBV19 to TRBJ1-4; the D is unclear. Trimming removed 5 bases at V and 7 bases at J, with 17 bases between. The CDR3 covers 15 residues. CDR1 LNHDA and CDR2 SQIVND come from the germline V gene (reference sequence). The chain's CDR3 is CASSAVPRRLEKLFF. CDR3 bases: TGTGCCAGTAGTGCGGTCCCTAGGAGACTTGAAAAACTGTTTTTT.